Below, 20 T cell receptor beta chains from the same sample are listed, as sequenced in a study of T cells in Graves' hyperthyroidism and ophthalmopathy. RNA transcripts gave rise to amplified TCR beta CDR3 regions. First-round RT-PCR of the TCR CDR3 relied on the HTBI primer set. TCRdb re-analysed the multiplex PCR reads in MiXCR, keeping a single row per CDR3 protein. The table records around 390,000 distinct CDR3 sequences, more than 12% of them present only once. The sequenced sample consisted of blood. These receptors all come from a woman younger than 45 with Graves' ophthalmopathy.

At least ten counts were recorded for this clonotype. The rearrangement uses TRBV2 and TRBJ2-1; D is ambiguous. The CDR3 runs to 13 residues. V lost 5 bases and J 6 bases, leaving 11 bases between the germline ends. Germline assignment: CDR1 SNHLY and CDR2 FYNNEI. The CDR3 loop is CASSTLTCNEQFF. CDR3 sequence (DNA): TGTGCCAGCAGTACTTTGACCTGCAATGAGCAGTTCTTC.

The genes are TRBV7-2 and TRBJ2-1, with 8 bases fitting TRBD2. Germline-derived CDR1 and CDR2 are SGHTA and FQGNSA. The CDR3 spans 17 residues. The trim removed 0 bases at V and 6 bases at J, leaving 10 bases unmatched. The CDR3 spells CASSLAFGGGQINEQFF. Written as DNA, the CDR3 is TGTGCCAGCAGCTTAGCCTTCGGGGGGGGGCAGATCAATGAGCAGTTCTTC. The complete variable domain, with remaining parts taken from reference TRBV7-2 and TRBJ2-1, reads GAGVSQSPSNKVTEKGKDVELRCDPISGHTALYWYRQSLGQGLEFLIYFQGNSAPDKSGLPSDRFSAERTGGSVSTLTIQRTQQEDSAVYLCASSLAFGGGQINEQFFGPGTRLTVL.

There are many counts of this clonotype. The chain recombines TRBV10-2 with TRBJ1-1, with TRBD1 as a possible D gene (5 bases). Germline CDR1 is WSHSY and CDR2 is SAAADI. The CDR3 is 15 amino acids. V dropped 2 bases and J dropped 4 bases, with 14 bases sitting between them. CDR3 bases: TGCGCCAGCAGTGAGACGGGGGGGGAAGGCACTGAAGCTTTCTTT. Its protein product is CASSETGGEGTEAFF.

The CDR3 protein is CASSLKGQHYNEQFF. CDR3 bases: TGTGCCAGCAGCTTAAAGGGACAGCACTACAATGAGCAGTTCTTC. The chain combines TRBV7-9 with TRBJ2-1; TRBD1 matches at 7 bases. Trimming removed 2 bases from V and 3 bases from J; junction bases left unmatched: 4. The CDR3 is made up of 15 amino acids. Germline loops: CDR1 SEHNR, CDR2 FQNEAQ (reference sequence).

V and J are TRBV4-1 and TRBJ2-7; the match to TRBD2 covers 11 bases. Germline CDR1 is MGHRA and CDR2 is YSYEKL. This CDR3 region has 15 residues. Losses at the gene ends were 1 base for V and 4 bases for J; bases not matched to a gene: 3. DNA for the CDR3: TGCGCCAGCAGCCAAGTCGGGACTAGCGGATACGAGCAGTACTTC. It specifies CASSQVGTSGYEQYF.

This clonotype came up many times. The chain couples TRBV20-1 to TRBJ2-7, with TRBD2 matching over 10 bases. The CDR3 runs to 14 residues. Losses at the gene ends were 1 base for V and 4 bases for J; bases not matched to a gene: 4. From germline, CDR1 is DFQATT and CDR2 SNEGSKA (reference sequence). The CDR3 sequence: CSARGGSGGYEQYF. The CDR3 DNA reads TGCAGTGCTAGAGGGGGTAGCGGGGGGTACGAGCAGTACTTC.

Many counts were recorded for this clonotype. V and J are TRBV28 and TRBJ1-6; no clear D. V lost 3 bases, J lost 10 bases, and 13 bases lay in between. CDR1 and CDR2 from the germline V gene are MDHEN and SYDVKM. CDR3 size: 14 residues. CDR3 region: CASSFSSPWSPLHF. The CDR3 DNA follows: TGTGCCAGCAGTTTTAGTTCTCCATGGTCACCCCTCCACTTT. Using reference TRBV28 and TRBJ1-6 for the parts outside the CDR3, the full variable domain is DVKVTQSSRYLVKRTGEKVFLECVQDMDHENMFWYRQDPGLGLRLIYFSYDVKMKEKGDIPEGYSVSREKKERFSLILESASTNQTSMYLCASSFSSPWSPLHFGNGTRLTVT.

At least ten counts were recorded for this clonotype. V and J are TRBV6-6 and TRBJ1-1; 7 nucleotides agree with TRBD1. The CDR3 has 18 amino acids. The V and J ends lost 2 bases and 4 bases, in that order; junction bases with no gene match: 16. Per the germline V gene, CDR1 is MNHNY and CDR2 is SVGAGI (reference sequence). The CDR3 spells CASSYTEGTVPAGTEAFF. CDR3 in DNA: TGTGCCAGCAGTTACACCGAAGGGACAGTTCCTGCCGGCACTGAAGCTTTCTTT.

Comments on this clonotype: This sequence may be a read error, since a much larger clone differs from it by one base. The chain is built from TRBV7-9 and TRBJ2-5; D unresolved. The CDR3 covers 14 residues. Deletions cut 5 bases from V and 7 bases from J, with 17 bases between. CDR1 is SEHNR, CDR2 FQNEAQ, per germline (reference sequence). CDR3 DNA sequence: TGTGCCAGCAGCCGAATGGACGTATCGGGGACCCAGTACTTC. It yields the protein CASSRMDVSGTQYF. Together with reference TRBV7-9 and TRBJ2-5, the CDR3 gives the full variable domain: DTGVSQNPRHKITKRGQNVTFRCDPISEHNRLYWYRQTLGQGPEFLTYFQNEAQLEKSRLLSDRFSAERPKGSFSTLEIQRTEQGDSAMYLCASSRMDVSGTQYFGPGTRLLVL.

DNA of the CDR3: TGTGCCAGCAGCCCGCAGGGAATCGATCAGCCCCAGCATTTT. Translated: CASSPQGIDQPQHF. This chain uses TRBV4-2 with TRBJ1-5, with TRBD1 as a possible D gene (5 bases). Trimming cost V 4 bases and J 5 bases, with 12 bases left between them. The length of the CDR3 is 14 residues. Germline-derived CDR1 and CDR2 are LGHNA and YNFKEQ.

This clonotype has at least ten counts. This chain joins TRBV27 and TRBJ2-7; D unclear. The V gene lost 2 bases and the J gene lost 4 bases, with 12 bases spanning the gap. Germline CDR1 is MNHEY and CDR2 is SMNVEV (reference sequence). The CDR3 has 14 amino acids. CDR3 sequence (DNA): TGTGCCAGCAGTTTAGGCAGGCTCGGGTACGAGCAGTACTTC. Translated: CASSLGRLGYEQYF.

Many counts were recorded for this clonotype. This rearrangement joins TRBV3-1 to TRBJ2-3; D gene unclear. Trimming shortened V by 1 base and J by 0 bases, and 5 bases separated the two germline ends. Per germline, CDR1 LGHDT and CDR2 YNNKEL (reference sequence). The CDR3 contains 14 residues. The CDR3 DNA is TGTGCCAGCAGCCAAGTCGACAGCACAGATACGCAGTATTTT. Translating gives CASSQVDSTDTQYF.

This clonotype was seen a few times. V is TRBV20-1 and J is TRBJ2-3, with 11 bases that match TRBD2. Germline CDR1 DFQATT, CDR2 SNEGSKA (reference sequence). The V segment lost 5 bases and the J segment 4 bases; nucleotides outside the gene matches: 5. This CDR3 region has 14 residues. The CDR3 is CSAHSGGAPDTQYF. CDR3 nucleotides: TGCAGTGCTCATAGCGGGGGGGCACCAGATACGCAGTATTTT.

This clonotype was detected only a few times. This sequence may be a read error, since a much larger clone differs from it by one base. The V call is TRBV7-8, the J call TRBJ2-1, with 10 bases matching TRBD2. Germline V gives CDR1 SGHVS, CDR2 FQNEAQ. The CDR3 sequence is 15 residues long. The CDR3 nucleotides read TGTGCCAGCGGCTTTGTAGCGGGGGGACACAATGAGCAGTTCTTC. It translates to CASGFVAGGHNEQFF.

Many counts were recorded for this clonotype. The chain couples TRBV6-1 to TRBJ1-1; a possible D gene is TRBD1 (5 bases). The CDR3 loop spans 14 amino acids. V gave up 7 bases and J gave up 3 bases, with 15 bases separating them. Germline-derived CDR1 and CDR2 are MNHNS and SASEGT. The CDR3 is CASKGDRFYTEAFF. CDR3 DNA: TGTGCCAGCAAAGGGGATCGTTTTTACACTGAAGCTTTCTTT.

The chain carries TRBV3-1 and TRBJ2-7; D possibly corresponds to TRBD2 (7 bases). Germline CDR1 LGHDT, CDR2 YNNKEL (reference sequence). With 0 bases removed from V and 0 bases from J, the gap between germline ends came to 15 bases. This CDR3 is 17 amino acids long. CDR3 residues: CASSQEGGGPLSYEQYF. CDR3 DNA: TGTGCCAGCAGCCAAGAAGGGGGAGGGCCTCTCTCCTACGAGCAGTACTTC.

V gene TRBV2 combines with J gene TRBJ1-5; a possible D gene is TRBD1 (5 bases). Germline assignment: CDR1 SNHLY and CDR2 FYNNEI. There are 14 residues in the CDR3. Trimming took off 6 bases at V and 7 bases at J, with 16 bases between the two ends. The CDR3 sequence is CASRARRGGQPQHF. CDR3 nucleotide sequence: TGTGCCAGCAGAGCTAGAAGGGGCGGACAGCCCCAGCATTTT.

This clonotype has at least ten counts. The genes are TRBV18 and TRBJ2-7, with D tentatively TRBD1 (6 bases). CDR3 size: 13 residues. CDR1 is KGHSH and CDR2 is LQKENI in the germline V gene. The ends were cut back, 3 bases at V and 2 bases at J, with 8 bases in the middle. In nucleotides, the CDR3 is TGTGCCAGCTCACCGAGGACAGCCTACGAGCAGTACTTC. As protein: CASSPRTAYEQYF.

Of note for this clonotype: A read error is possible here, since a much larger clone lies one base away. The CDR3 protein is CASSVPTATDGHTF. The CDR3 DNA reads as TGTGCCAGCAGCGTCCCGACAGCAACTGATGGCCACACCTTC. The genes are TRBV9 and TRBJ1-2, with D possibly TRBD1 on 5 matching bases. The CDR3 totals 14 residues. Germline assignment: CDR1 SGDLS and CDR2 YYNGEE.

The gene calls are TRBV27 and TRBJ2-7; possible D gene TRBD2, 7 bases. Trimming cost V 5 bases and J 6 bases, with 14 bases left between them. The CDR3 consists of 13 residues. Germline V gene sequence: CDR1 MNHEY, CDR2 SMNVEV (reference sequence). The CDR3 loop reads CASSTGRASEQYF. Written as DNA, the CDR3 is TGTGCCAGCAGTACAGGGAGGGCTAGCGAGCAGTACTTC.